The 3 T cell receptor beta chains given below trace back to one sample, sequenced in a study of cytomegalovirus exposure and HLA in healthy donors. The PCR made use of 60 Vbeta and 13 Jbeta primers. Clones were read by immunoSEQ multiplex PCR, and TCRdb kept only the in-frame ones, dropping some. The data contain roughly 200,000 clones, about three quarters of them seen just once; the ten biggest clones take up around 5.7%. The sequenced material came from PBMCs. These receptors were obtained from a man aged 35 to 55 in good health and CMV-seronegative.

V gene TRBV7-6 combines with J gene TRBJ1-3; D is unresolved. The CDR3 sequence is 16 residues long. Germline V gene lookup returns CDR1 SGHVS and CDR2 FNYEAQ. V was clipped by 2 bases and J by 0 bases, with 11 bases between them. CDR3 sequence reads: CASSLYTIRSGNTIYF. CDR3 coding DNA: TGTGCCAGCAGCTTATACACAATTCGCTCTGGAAACACCATATATTTT.

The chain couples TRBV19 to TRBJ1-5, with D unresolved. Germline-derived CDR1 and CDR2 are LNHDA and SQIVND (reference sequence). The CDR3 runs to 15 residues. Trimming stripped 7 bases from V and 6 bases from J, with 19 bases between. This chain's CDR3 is CASTHEASPSQPQHF. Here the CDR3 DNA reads TGTGCCAGTACCCATGAGGCGAGCCCGAGTCAGCCCCAGCATTTT. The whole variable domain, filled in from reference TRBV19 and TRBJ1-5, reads DGGITQSPKYLFRKEGQNVTLSCEQNLNHDAMYWYRQDPGQGLRLIYYSQIVNDFQKGDIAEGYSVSREKKESFPLTVTSAQKNPTAFYLCASTHEASPSQPQHFGDGTRLSIL.

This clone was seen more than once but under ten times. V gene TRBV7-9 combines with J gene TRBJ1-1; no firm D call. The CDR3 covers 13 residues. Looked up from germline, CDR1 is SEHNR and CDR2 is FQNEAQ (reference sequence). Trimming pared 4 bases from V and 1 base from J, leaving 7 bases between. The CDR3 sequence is CASSSPGNTEAFF. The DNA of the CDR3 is TGTGCCAGCAGCTCCCCAGGGAACACTGAAGCTTTCTTT.